The rows below give T cell receptor beta chains drawn from one sample of a study of blood T cell repertoires in COVID-19. The repertoire was sequenced with immunoSEQ multiplex PCR; TCRdb's copy has only in-frame clones and lacks some. The sample carries about 210,000 clones, around 86% recorded once. The sample taken for sequencing was PBMCs or T cells enriched from blood (not recorded which). The receptors were sampled from a woman aged 45-60 years with acute COVID-19. The CDR3 runs from the conserved cysteine through the conserved F or W. D genes are given only for firm matches. The size entry is marked missing in some rows and otherwise reads once, few, many or a size class.

V gene: TRBV11-2
J gene: TRBJ1-4
clone size: few
D gene: TRBD1
CDR3 protein: CASSPNQGAREKLFF
CDR3 DNA: TGTGCCAGCAGCCCGAACCAGGGGGCGAGAGAAAAACTGTTTTTT

V gene: TRBV10-2
J gene: TRBJ1-1
clone size: once
D gene: .
CDR3 protein: CASKKVTGSTTEAFF
CDR3 DNA: TGCGCCAGCAAAAAGGTAACCGGGTCAACCACTGAAGCTTTCTTT

V gene: TRBV20-1
J gene: TRBJ2-7
clone size: few
D gene: .
CDR3 protein: CSASPTHEQYF
CDR3 DNA: TGCAGTGCTAGTCCTACCCACGAGCAGTACTTC

V gene: TRBV5-1
J gene: TRBJ2-3
clone size: .
D gene: TRBD2
CDR3 protein: CASSRRTSGRAWDTQYF
CDR3 DNA: TGCGCCAGCAGCCGAAGGACTAGCGGGAGGGCCTGGGATACGCAGTATTTT

V gene: TRBV18
J gene: TRBJ2-5
clone size: .
D gene: .
CDR3 protein: CASSPPGGETQYF
CDR3 DNA: TGTGCCAGCTCACCACCAGGGGGAGAGACCCAGTACTTC

V gene: TRBV18
J gene: TRBJ2-1
clone size: .
D gene: .
CDR3 protein: CASSPPGLGGNEQFF
CDR3 DNA: TGTGCCAGCTCACCGCCAGGCCTAGGGGGCAATGAGCAGTTCTTC

V gene: TRBV11-1
J gene: TRBJ1-1
clone size: .
D gene: TRBD1
CDR3 protein: CASSPRTGGTTEAFF
CDR3 DNA: TGTGCCAGCAGCCCAAGGACAGGGGGTACCACTGAAGCTTTCTTT

V gene: TRBV19
J gene: TRBJ2-5
clone size: .
D gene: .
CDR3 protein: CASSIGTGPKTQYF
CDR3 DNA: TGTGCCAGTAGTATTGGAACAGGTCCGAAGACCCAGTACTTC

V gene: TRBV18
J gene: TRBJ1-3
clone size: few
D gene: TRBD1
CDR3 protein: CASSPSTGVNTIYF
CDR3 DNA: TGTGCCAGCTCACCGTCGACAGGGGTAAACACCATATATTTT

V gene: TRBV9
J gene: TRBJ1-1
clone size: few
D gene: .
CDR3 protein: CASAPLTGNTEAFF
CDR3 DNA: TGTGCCAGCGCCCCCCTCACAGGGAACACTGAAGCTTTCTTT

V gene: TRBV28
J gene: TRBJ1-5
clone size: .
D gene: .
CDR3 protein: CASSGGQPQHF
CDR3 DNA: TGTGCCAGCAGTGGAGGACAGCCCCAGCATTTT

V gene: TRBV4-1
J gene: TRBJ2-5
clone size: .
D gene: TRBD2
CDR3 protein: CASSLQERLAGETQYF
CDR3 DNA: TGCGCCAGCAGCCTTCAAGAACGACTAGCAGGAGAGACCCAGTACTTC